Listed below are T cell receptor beta chains from one sample, sequenced in a study of blood T cell repertoires in COVID-19. Repertoires were generated with immunoSEQ multiplex PCR, while TCRdb's copy carries only in-frame clones and drops some. Of roughly 200,000 clones listed, 80% to 90% are singletons. Material for sequencing was peripheral blood. Every receptor here comes from an elderly woman with acute or convalescent COVID-19. Each CDR3 is given with its conserved first and last residue. A D gene is named only where the DNA matches it firmly.

J: TRBJ2-2; V: TRBV19; length: 13; D: TRBD1; CDR3: CASRSRGQGELFF
J: TRBJ1-5; V: TRBV7-8; length: 16; D: NA; CDR3: CASSLVYGQSNQPQHF
J: TRBJ2-1; V: TRBV19; length: 15; D: NA; CDR3: CASKAGSTSYNEQFF
J: TRBJ2-3; V: TRBV3-1/TRBV3-2; length: 12; D: NA; CDR3: CASWACTDTQYF
J: TRBJ1-2; V: TRBV18; length: 14; D: TRBD1; CDR3: CASSPTQGRSGYTF
J: TRBJ2-7; V: TRBV10-2; length: 15; D: NA; CDR3: CASSVQGGYSYEQYF
J: TRBJ1-3; V: TRBV19; length: 14; D: NA; CDR3: CASRAYPSGNTIYF
J: TRBJ1-5; V: TRBV7-9; length: 14; D: TRBD1; CDR3: CASSGTDTNQPQHF
J: TRBJ2-2; V: TRBV5-1; length: 12; D: NA; CDR3: CASSPIAGELFF
J: TRBJ2-1; V: TRBV6-2/TRBV6-3; length: 13; D: TRBD2; CDR3: CASSPLADNEQFF
J: TRBJ2-3; V: TRBV7-9; length: 14; D: NA; CDR3: CASSLVALLDTQYF
J: TRBJ1-2; V: TRBV7-9; length: 15; D: NA; CDR3: CASVQDSRALGDYTF
J: TRBJ1-5; V: TRBV5-1; length: 15; D: NA; CDR3: CASSFSSRENQPQHF
J: TRBJ1-4; V: TRBV2; length: 14; D: TRBD1; CDR3: CASREGTGFGKLFF
J: TRBJ2-1; V: TRBV2; length: 15; D: TRBD1; CDR3: CASKVDRGNFNEQFF
J: TRBJ2-1; V: TRBV15; length: 14; D: NA; CDR3: CATSPGISYNEQFF
J: TRBJ2-1; V: TRBV5-1; length: 15; D: TRBD2; CDR3: CASSLGTSGSNEQFF
J: TRBJ2-5; V: TRBV5-1; length: 14; D: NA; CDR3: CASSSGVVGETQYF
J: TRBJ2-5; V: TRBV4-1; length: 16; D: NA; CDR3: CASSQGLAGSQETQYF
J: TRBJ2-7; V: TRBV10-1; length: 12; D: NA; CDR3: CASSERSYEQYF
J: TRBJ1-4; V: TRBV6-5; length: 14; D: NA; CDR3: CASSRTGMGEKLFF
J: TRBJ2-1; V: TRBV27; length: 15; D: TRBD2; CDR3: CASSLAGGHRNEQFF
J: TRBJ2-5; V: TRBV12-5; length: 19; D: TRBD2; CDR3: CASGTLRASGTSGQETQYF
J: TRBJ1-2; V: TRBV5-1; length: 11; D: TRBD1; CDR3: CASGQVGGYTF
J: TRBJ1-5; V: TRBV7-2; length: 16; D: NA; CDR3: CASSLTSGRGNQPQHF
J: TRBJ1-2; V: TRBV4-3; length: 18; D: TRBD1; CDR3: CASSQDGGQGSLVYGYTF
J: TRBJ2-7; V: TRBV5-1; length: 15; D: TRBD1; CDR3: CASSLPGTGLNEQYF
J: TRBJ1-2; V: TRBV28; length: 15; D: TRBD1; CDR3: CASSLLGGQDYGYTF
J: TRBJ2-1; V: TRBV19; length: 15; D: NA; CDR3: CASSIGRVSYNEQFF
J: TRBJ1-1; V: TRBV7-2; length: 16; D: TRBD1; CDR3: CASSLARDRKRGEAFF
J: TRBJ2-7; V: TRBV6-5; length: 16; D: TRBD1; CDR3: CASSSHPGQGSYEQYF
J: TRBJ2-1; V: TRBV18; length: 14; D: NA; CDR3: CASSPGLTPNEQFF
J: TRBJ2-7; V: TRBV2; length: 15; D: TRBD2; CDR3: CASKAEAGDSYEQYF
J: TRBJ2-7; V: TRBV10-3; length: 17; D: TRBD2; CDR3: CAIRGLAGGLWSNEQYF
J: TRBJ2-2; V: TRBV19; length: 14; D: TRBD1; CDR3: CASSNRGNTGELFF
J: TRBJ1-2; V: TRBV6-5; length: 14; D: NA; CDR3: CASSYLNSGYGYTF